Following are 21 T cell receptor beta chains from one sample sequenced in a study of vaccination effects on CD4 cells after COVID-19. Clones were read by immunoSEQ multiplex PCR, and TCRdb kept only the in-frame ones, dropping some. This table has roughly 68,000 clones, roughly 81% appearing once. These receptors' antigens are unknown. Before sequencing, viral peptide pools were used by the ViraFEST assay to expand antigen-specific CD4+ T cells. It was after approximately 11 days of culture that CD4+ T cells were isolated. Subjects were given two BNT162b2 or mRNA-1273 vaccine doses. Material: CD4+ T cells from PBMCs cultured with HCoV-229E spike peptides, obtained after COVID-19 vaccination. The receptors were gathered from a human donor who received a COVID-19 vaccine.

This chain links TRBV28 with TRBJ2-7, with D perhaps assigned TRBD1 or TRBD2 (5 bases each). Trimming took off 4 bases at V and 3 bases at J, with 13 bases between the two ends. In germline, CDR1 is MDHEN, CDR2 SYDVKM. CDR3 length: 14 residues. For the CDR3, the DNA is TGTGCCAGCAGTTCCACGGGACGGTACTACGAGCAGTACGTC. Translating it yields CASSSTGRYYEQYV.

The chain carries TRBV6-1 and TRBJ2-5, with D possibly TRBD2 on 5 matching bases. The CDR3 sequence is 16 residues long. Germline values: CDR1 MNHNS, CDR2 SASEGT. V was clipped by 0 bases and J by 9 bases, with 20 bases between them. The CDR3 bases are TGTGCCAGCAGTGAAGCGCTTTCGGCACTCAAGGAGGCCCAGTACTTC. The encoded protein is CASSEALSALKEAQYF.

The chain is built from TRBV25-1 and TRBJ2-3, with 7 bases aligning to TRBD2. With 4 bases clipped from V and 3 bases from J, the junction kept 10 bases outside the gene matches. The germline CDR1 and CDR2 sequences are MGHDK and SYGVNS. The CDR3 spans 16 residues. The CDR3 protein is CASSARGVSWTDTQYF. The CDR3 DNA sequence: TGTGCCAGCAGTGCTCGGGGGGTAAGTTGGACAGATACGCAGTATTTT.

The chain is built from TRBV16 and TRBJ2-3; D gene ambiguous. Germline CDR1 reads KGHSY; CDR2 reads FQNENV. The CDR3 consists of 13 residues. V was cut by 4 bases and J by 7 bases, with 12 bases left in between. The DNA for the CDR3 is TGTGCCAGCAGCCCCGACGTGCAAAATACGCAGTATTTT. Amino acids: CASSPDVQNTQYF.

The gene calls are TRBV7-2 and TRBJ2-3; no definite D call. Germline values: CDR1 SGHTA, CDR2 FQGNSA. V dropped 4 bases and J dropped 3 bases, with 11 bases sitting between them. This CDR3 is 14 amino acids long. The DNA for the CDR3 is TGTGCCAGCAGCTCGCTGGACGGAACAGATACGCAGTATTTT. It is translated as CASSSLDGTDTQYF.

This clone was counted between two and nine times. The V gene is TRBV7-2, the J gene TRBJ1-4; D gene unclear. This CDR3 contains 13 residues. CDR1 and CDR2 (germline): SGHTA, FQGNSA. The germline V and J ends were trimmed by 2 bases and 5 bases, with 6 bases remaining between them. The CDR3 loop is CASSLSGNEKLFF. In DNA, the CDR3 is TGTGCCAGCAGCTTAAGCGGGAATGAAAAACTGTTTTTT.

The V call is TRBV14, the J call TRBJ1-2, with 7 positions matching TRBD1. With V trimmed by 2 bases and J by 7 bases, 7 bases remained unmatched. Germline CDR1 and CDR2: SGHDN and FVKESK. CDR3 size: 14 residues. The CDR3 region is CASSQRQGYGGYTF. In nucleotides, the CDR3 is TGTGCCAGCAGCCAACGACAGGGCTACGGTGGCTACACCTTC.

The gene calls are TRBV2 and TRBJ1-4; D is unclear. Deletions cut 6 bases from V and 8 bases from J, with 4 bases between. The CDR3 totals 10 residues. Germline V CDR1 and CDR2: SNHLY, FYNNEI. DNA for the CDR3: TGTGCCAGCAGCCTAGAAAAACTGTTTTTT. Encoded protein: CASSLEKLFF.

The CDR3 DNA follows: TGTGCCACCAGTGATTCCAGTGGGGGAACCAAAAACATTCAGTACTTC. It translates to CATSDSSGGTKNIQYF. This rearrangement joins TRBV24-1 to TRBJ2-4; possibly TRBD1 or TRBD2 for D (5 bases each). Between the trimmed V and J ends, which lost 2 bases and 2 bases, there was a span of 12 bases. The CDR3 length is 16 residues. CDR1 and CDR2 from the germline V gene are KGHDR and SFDVKD.

This clone was counted a few times. The genes are TRBV15 and TRBJ1-5; D unclear. Per the germline V gene, CDR1 is LNHNV and CDR2 is YYDKDF (reference sequence). The germline V and J ends were trimmed by 0 bases and 6 bases, with 9 bases remaining between them. The CDR3 loop spans 14 amino acids. The CDR3 protein is CATSRETPGQPQHF. Written as DNA, the CDR3 is TGTGCCACCAGCAGAGAAACCCCCGGTCAGCCCCAGCATTTT.

V usage is TRBV5-8 and J usage is TRBJ1-1; D gene unclear. Trimming stripped 7 bases from V and 0 bases from J, with 19 bases between. Per the germline V gene, CDR1 is SGHTS and CDR2 is YDEGEE. The CDR3 length is 16 residues. Here the CDR3 DNA reads TGTGCCAGCCCCGGGGTAGTTGGCAGACTGAACACTGAAGCTTTCTTT. Translated: CASPGVVGRLNTEAFF.

The chain couples TRBV5-5 to TRBJ1-1; TRBD1 matches 8 bases. V gave up 4 bases and J gave up 8 bases; unmatched junction bases: 4. Germline V gene sequence: CDR1 SGHKS, CDR2 YYEKEE (reference sequence). The CDR3 consists of 12 residues. CDR3: CASSLTGGEAFF. Here the CDR3 DNA reads TGTGCCAGCAGCCTAACAGGGGGGGAAGCTTTCTTT. Filled out from reference TRBV5-5 and TRBJ1-1, the complete variable domain reads DAGVTQSPTHLIKTRGQQVTLRCSPISGHKSVSWYQQVLGQGPQFIFQYYEKEERGRGNFPDRFSARQFPNYSSELNVNALLLGDSALYLCASSLTGGEAFFGQGTRLTVV.

There are a few counts of this clone. The chain links TRBV5-1 to TRBJ1-2; D is perhaps TRBD1 (6 bases). The V gene's germline CDR1 is SGHRS and CDR2 YFSETQ. Trimming shortened V by 4 bases and J by 4 bases, and 23 bases separated the two germline ends. This CDR3 has 17 residues. CDR3 DNA sequence: TGCGCCAGCAGCCCCTACGGTGCGGGGGGGCGAACCTATGGCTACACCTTC. The encoded protein is CASSPYGAGGRTYGYTF. Combining the CDR3 with reference TRBV5-1 and TRBJ1-2 gives the whole variable domain KAGVTQTPRYLIKTRGQQVTLSCSPISGHRSVSWYQQTPGQGLQFLFEYFSETQRNKGNFPGRFSGRQFSNSRSEMNVSTLELGDSALYLCASSPYGAGGRTYGYTFGSGTRLTVV.

The chain recombines TRBV7-8 with TRBJ2-7; D call uncertain. Germline loops: CDR1 SGHVS, CDR2 FQNEAQ. Trimming took 1 base from V and 0 from J, leaving 10 bases between them. The CDR3 runs to 15 residues. Here the CDR3 DNA reads TGTGCCAGCAGCTTAGGACGGACGAGCTCCTACGAGCAGTACGTC. It translates to CASSLGRTSSYEQYV.

The V call is TRBV5-1, the J call TRBJ2-7, with TRBD1 matching over 8 bases. Germline lookup yields CDR1 SGHRS and CDR2 YFSETQ. The CDR3 loop spans 15 amino acids. J gave up 4 bases and V 0 bases, and 6 bases lay outside the gene matches. CDR3 in DNA: TGCGCCAGCAGCTTGGGGACAGGGAGAGGTTACGAGCAGTACGTC. The encoded protein is CASSLGTGRGYEQYV.

V is TRBV6-5 and J is TRBJ2-1, with TRBD1 matching over 11 bases. Unmatched junction bases numbered 3, after V lost 1 base and J lost 7 bases. The CDR3 consists of 15 residues. CDR1 is MNHEY, CDR2 SVGAGI, per germline. The CDR3 DNA is TGTGCCAGCAGTTACTTTGGACAGGGGGCGAATGAGCAGTTCTTC. Protein: CASSYFGQGANEQFF.

The rearrangement joins TRBV5-8 to TRBJ1-1; TRBD1 might be the D (6 bases). Germline CDR1 SGHTS, CDR2 YDEGEE. There are 19 residues in the CDR3. V was cut by 8 bases and J by 0 bases, with 29 bases left in between. The CDR3 protein is CASPSGVQVKDRVNTEAFF. DNA of the CDR3: TGTGCCAGTCCCTCGGGGGTACAAGTAAAGGACAGAGTGAACACTGAAGCTTTCTTT.

This clone was counted once. The chain's CDR3 is CATSAKRSTDTQYF. The CDR3 bases are TGTGCCACCAGTGCAAAAAGAAGCACAGATACGCAGTATTTT. The chain employs TRBV24-1 and TRBJ2-3; D unclear. The V and J ends lost 5 bases and 0 bases respectively, with 8 bases between them. From germline, CDR1 is KGHDR and CDR2 SFDVKD. The CDR3 runs 14 residues.

The rearrangement joins TRBV6-5 to TRBJ2-5; no definite D call. Germline loops: CDR1 MNHEY, CDR2 SVGAGI. V was shortened by 3 bases and J by 4 bases, with 3 bases between the two germline ends. CDR3 length: 11 amino acids. The CDR3 DNA sequence: TGTGCCAGCAGTTATGGAGAGACCCAGTACTTC. Residues: CASSYGETQYF.

The rearrangement joins TRBV6-6 to TRBJ1-3; D remains ambiguous. The CDR3 spans 16 residues. The V gene lost 0 bases and the J gene lost 3 bases, with 12 bases spanning the gap. CDR1 is MNHNY, CDR2 SVGAGI, per germline (reference sequence). The CDR3 sequence is CASSYSLGSGGNTIYF. The CDR3 DNA reads as TGTGCCAGCAGTTACTCTCTAGGGAGTGGTGGAAACACCATATATTTT.

This chain links TRBV6-2 or TRBV6-3 with TRBJ2-3, with D perhaps TRBD2 (7 bases). This CDR3 has 15 residues. Deletions cut 6 bases from V and 5 bases from J, with 18 bases between. Germline CDR1 reads MNHEY; CDR2 reads SVGEGT. CDR3 bases: TGTGCCAGCAGCCGGTGGGGGGGGGCCGGAGATACGCAGTATTTT. This gives the protein CASSRWGGAGDTQYF.